This T cell receptor (beta chain) was found in a study of cytomegalovirus exposure and HLA in healthy donors. Findings and caveats of the study: Accounts indicate the classifier identified cytomegalovirus status with strong specificity and sensitivity. Equally common other TCR beta chains were less clonally expanded than HLA-associated ones, a later analysis found.

Notes on this clone: Its antigen remains unknown.

V lost 8 bases, J lost 5 bases, and 25 bases lay in between. This CDR3 spans 17 amino acids. The germline V gene encodes CDR1 WNHNN and CDR2 SYGVQD (reference sequence). The PCR had 60 Vbeta and 13 Jbeta primers. In the authors' methods: An analysis performed later counted 74 million or so unique TCR beta chains (roughly 11 million of them shared). Using immunoSEQ multiplex PCR, the repertoire was profiled, and TCRdb retains in-frame clones only, with some absent. D and trimming come from the DNA, and the V and J calls and clone size come from that table. The table shows approximately 190,000 clones, with 65% to 85% occurring only once.

The sample was PBMCs. The chain uses TRBV10-1 and TRBJ1-5, with D perhaps matching TRBD1 (6 bases). The clonotype comes from a man aged 50 or older in good health and CMV-seronegative. The DNA of the CDR3 is TGCGCCAGCCTTCGAGGACAGCAGTACGTGGGGGATCAGCCCCAGCATTTT. Amino acids: CASLRGQQYVGDQPQHF.